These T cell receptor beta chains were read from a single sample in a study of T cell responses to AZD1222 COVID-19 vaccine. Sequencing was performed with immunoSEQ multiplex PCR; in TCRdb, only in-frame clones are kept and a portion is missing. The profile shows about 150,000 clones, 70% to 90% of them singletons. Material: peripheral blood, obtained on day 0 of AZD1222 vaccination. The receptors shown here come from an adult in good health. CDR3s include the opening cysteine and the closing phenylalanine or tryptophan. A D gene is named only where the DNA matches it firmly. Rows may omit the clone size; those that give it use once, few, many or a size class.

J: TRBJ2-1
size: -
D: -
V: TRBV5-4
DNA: TGTGCCAGCAGCTCCTTTGCCGGGGGCTACAATGAGCAGTTCTTC
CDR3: CASSSFAGGYNEQFF

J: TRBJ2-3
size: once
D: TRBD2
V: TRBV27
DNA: TGTGCCAGCAGTCCGCCATCGGGACTAGCGGGCGTAAGCACAGATACGCAGTATTTT
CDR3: CASSPPSGLAGVSTDTQYF

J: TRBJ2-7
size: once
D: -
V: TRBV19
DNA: TGTGCCAGTAGTATAGCCCTAACTGGGAGAGGCTCCTACGAGCAGTACTTC
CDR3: CASSIALTGRGSYEQYF

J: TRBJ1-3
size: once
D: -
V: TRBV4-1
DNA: TGCGCCAGCAGCCACCCAGGAAACACCATATATTTT
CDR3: CASSHPGNTIYF

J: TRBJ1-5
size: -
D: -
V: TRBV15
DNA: TGTGCCACCAGCACGGAACGTAATCAGCCCCAGCATTTT
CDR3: CATSTERNQPQHF

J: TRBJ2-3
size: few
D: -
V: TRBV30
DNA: TGTGCCTCTTACTCATTTGCCACAGATACGCAGTATTTT
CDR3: CASYSFATDTQYF

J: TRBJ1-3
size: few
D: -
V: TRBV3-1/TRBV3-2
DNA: TGTGCCAGCAGCCCTCAGGGGACTGGAAACACCATATATTTT
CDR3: CASSPQGTGNTIYF

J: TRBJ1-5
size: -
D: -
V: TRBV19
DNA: TGTGCCAGTACCCCACTGGGGGGGAATCAGCCCCAGCATTTT
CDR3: CASTPLGGNQPQHF

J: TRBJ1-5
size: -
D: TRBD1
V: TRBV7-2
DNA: TGTGCCAGCAGCTTACTGGGACAGCCTAAGGAGCCCCAGCATTTT
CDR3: CASSLLGQPKEPQHF

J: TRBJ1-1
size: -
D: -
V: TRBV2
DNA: TGTGCCAGCAGTTCCCCCGGGACACGGGCGGCGTCTGAAGCTTTCTTT
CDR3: CASSSPGTRAASEAFF

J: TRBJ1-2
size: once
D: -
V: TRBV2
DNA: TGTGCCAGCAGGGGAGTGGGTCGGAGCTATGGCTACACCTTC
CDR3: CASRGVGRSYGYTF

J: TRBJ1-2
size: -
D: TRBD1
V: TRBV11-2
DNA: TGTGCCAGCAGCTTAGAGGGACAGGGGTCTAATGGCTACACCTTC
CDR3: CASSLEGQGSNGYTF

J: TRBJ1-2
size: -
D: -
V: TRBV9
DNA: TGTGCCAGCAGCGTAGTCGCGGGACTGGGCTACACCTTC
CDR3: CASSVVAGLGYTF

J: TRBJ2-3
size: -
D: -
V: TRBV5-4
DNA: TGTGCCAGCAGCCCGGGGGCGGAGGGACGCACAGATACGCAGTATTTT
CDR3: CASSPGAEGRTDTQYF

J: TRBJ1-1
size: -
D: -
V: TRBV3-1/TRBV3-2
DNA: TGTGCCAGCAGCCAAACAGGCCAGAACACTGAAGCTTTCTTT
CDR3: CASSQTGQNTEAFF

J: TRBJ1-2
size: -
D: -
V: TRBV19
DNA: TGTGCCAGTGCAACACAGGTGAACTATGGCTACACCTTC
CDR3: CASATQVNYGYTF

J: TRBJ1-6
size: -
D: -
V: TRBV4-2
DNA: TGTGCCAGCAGCCAAGCCGGTTCCTATAATTCACCCCTCCACTTT
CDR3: CASSQAGSYNSPLHF

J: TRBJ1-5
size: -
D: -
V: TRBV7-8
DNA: TGTGCCAGCAGCTTAGGAACGGGCAATCAGCCCCAGCATTTT
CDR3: CASSLGTGNQPQHF

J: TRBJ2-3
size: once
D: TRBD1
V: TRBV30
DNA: TGTGCCTCGAAAAAGGGGGCTAGCACAGATACGCAGTATTTT
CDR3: CASKKGASTDTQYF

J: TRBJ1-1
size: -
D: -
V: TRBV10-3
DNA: TGTGCCATCAGTGAGCGGGGTAACACTGAAGCTTTCTTT
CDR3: CAISERGNTEAFF

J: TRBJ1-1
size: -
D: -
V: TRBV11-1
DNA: TGTGCCAGCAGCTTAGCGGAAGGCACTGAAGCTTTCTTT
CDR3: CASSLAEGTEAFF

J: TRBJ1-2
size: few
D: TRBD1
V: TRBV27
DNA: TGTGCCAGCAGTGTGGACAGGGGGGTTGGCTACACCTTC
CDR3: CASSVDRGVGYTF

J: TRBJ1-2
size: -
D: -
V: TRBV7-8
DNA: TGTGCCAGCAGCCCCCGAGGTTCGGGCTACACCTTC
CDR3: CASSPRGSGYTF

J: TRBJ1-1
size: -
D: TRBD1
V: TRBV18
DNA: TGTGCCAGCTCGCAAACAGGGGAGGGTGAAGCTTTCTTT
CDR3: CASSQTGEGEAFF

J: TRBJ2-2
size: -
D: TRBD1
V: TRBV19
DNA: TGTGCCGGCCGGGGACAGGGGAACACCGGGGAGCTGTTTTTT
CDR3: CAGRGQGNTGELFF

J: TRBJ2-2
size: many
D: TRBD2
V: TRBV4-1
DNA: TGCGCCAGCAGCCAAGAGACCGCGCCGGGGGGACTCACCGGGGAGCTGTTTTTT
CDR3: CASSQETAPGGLTGELFF

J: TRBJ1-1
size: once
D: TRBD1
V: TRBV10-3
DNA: TGTGCCATCAGGCCTCAGGGGGCGAACACTGAAGCTTTCTTT
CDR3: CAIRPQGANTEAFF

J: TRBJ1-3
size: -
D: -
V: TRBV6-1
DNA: TGTGCCAGCAGTGAAAGGGGACGGAGTTACTCTGGAAACACCATATATTTT
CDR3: CASSERGRSYSGNTIYF

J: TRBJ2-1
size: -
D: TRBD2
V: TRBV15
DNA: TGTGCCACCAGCCGGAGGGCGGGAGAGAGGGCCGGGAATGAGCAGTTCTTC
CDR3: CATSRRAGERAGNEQFF

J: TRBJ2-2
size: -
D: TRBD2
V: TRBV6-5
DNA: TGTGCCAGCAAAACGGGGGGGGCTAACACCGGGGAGCTGTTTTTT
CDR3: CASKTGGANTGELFF

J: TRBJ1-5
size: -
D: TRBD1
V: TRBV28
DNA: TGTGCCAGCAGTTCAGGGGGCCCGCCTCAGCCCCAGCATTTT
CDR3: CASSSGGPPQPQHF

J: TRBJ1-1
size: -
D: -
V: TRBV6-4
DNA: TGTGCCAGCAGTGTACAGGTGTTGGACACTGAAGCTTTCTTT
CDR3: CASSVQVLDTEAFF

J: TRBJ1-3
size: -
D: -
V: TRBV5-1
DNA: TGCGCCAGCAGCCTTTCAGGGGTTGGTGGAAACACCATATATTTT
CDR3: CASSLSGVGGNTIYF

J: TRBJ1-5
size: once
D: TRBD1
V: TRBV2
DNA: TGTGCCAGCAGAAGCTTCGGACAGGGCAGGAATCAGCCCCAGCATTTT
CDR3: CASRSFGQGRNQPQHF

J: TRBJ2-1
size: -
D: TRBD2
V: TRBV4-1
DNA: TGCGCCAGCAGCCAACTACTAGCGGGAAGGTCCTACAATGAGCAGTTCTTC
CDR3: CASSQLLAGRSYNEQFF

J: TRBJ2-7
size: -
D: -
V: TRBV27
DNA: TGTGCCACCGGGAGCTGGAACGAAGTCTACGAGCAGTACTTC
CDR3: CATGSWNEVYEQYF

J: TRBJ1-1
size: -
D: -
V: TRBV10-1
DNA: TGCGCCAGCAGTCCGGGCCTGAACACTGAAGCTTTCTTT
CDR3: CASSPGLNTEAFF

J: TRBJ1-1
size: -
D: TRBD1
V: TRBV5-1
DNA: TGCGCCAGCAGCTTACAGGGGGTCGACACTGAAGCTTTCTTT
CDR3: CASSLQGVDTEAFF

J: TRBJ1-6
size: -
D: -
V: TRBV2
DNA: TGTGCCAGCAGTGCCCTGGGGGGTTGGAATTCACCCCTCCACTTT
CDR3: CASSALGGWNSPLHF

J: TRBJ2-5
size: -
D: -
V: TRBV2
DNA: TGTGCCAGCAAGGTCCAAGAGACCCAGTACTTC
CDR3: CASKVQETQYF

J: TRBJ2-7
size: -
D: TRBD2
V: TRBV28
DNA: TGTGCCAGCAGCTCTGTCGGGGGGGCGTACGAGCAGTACTTC
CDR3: CASSSVGGAYEQYF

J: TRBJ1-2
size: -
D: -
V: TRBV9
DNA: TGTGCCAGCAGCGTAGCTACCGGGGGCGCTGGGGGCTACACCTTC
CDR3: CASSVATGGAGGYTF

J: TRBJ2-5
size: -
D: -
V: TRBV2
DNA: TGTGCCAGCAGTGCCGGGGGCGCTGGGGGAGAGACCCAGTACTTC
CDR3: CASSAGGAGGETQYF

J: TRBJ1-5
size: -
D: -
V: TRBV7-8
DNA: TGTGCCAGCAGCTTAGTATCGGTAAATCAGCCCCAGCATTTT
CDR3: CASSLVSVNQPQHF

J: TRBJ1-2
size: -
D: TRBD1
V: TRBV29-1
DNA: TGCAGCGTTGAGGCAGGGGGCAAGTATGGCTACACCTTC
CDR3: CSVEAGGKYGYTF

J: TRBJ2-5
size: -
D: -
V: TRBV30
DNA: TGTGCCGGTCGGCTCTTTAGGGCGGGAGAGACCCAGTACTTC
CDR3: CAGRLFRAGETQYF

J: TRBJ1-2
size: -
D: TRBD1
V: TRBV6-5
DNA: TGTGCCAGCAGAGCCGACAGGGCGGATAACTATGGCTACACCTTC
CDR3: CASRADRADNYGYTF